The T cell receptor beta chain under discussion was sequenced for a study of technical replicates of blood from a few donors. Germline loops: CDR1 SGHDN, CDR2 FVKESK. The CDR3 is 14 amino acids. V was pared by 5 bases and J by 4 bases, with 15 bases between. The table came from immunoSEQ multiplex PCR; TCRdb's copy has only in-frame clones and leaves some out. Among about 93,000 clones listed, about 95% were seen once. The source material was T cells isolated from PBMCs. This clonotype originated in a human donor in good health. The chain links TRBV14 to TRBJ2-7; perhaps TRBD1 as D (6 bases). This CDR3 reads CASSDTGWGYEQYF. Here the CDR3 DNA reads TGTGCCAGCAGCGACACAGGGTGGGGGTACGAGCAGTACTTC.